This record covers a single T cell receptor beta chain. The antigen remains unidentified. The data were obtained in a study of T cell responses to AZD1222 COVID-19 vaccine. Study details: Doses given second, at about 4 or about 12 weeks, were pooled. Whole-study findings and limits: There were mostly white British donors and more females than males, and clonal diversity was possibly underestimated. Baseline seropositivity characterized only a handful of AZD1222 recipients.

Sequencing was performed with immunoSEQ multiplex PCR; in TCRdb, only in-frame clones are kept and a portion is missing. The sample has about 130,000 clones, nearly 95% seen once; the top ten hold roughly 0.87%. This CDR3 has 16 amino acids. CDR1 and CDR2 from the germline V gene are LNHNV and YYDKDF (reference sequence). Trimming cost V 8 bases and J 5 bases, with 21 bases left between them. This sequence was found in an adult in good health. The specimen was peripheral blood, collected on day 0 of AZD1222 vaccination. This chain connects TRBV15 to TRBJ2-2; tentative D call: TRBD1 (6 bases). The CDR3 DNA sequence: TGTGCCACCCGGGGAATAGGACAGTGGGGAACCGGGGAGCTGTTTTTT. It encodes CATRGIGQWGTGELFF. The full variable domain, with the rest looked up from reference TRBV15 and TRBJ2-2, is DAMVIQNPRYQVTQFGKPVTLSCSQTLNHNVMYWYQQKSSQAPKLLFHYYDKDFNNEADTPDNFQSRRPNTSFCFLDIRSPGLGDTAMYLCATRGIGQWGTGELFFGEGSRLTVL.